The present T cell receptor (beta chain) was sequenced within a study of shared clonotypes between healthy human individuals. CDR1 and CDR2 from the germline V gene are SEHNR and FQNEAQ (reference sequence). Trimming cost V 7 bases and J 10 bases; bases outside gene matches: 7. This CDR3 spans 13 amino acids. It was about 180 ng DNA, 28,000 or so T cell genomes, that sorted-subset replicate PCRs used. Method: immunoSEQ multiplex PCR; TCRdb's copy keeps in-frame clones and lacks some. The table lists 850,000 to 1,200,000 clones, about 74% of them singletons. The TCR comes from a man in his late teens or twenties in good health. The sequencing input was memory CD4+ T cells sorted from blood. The subset here: CD45RA-negative fraction. The chain couples TRBV7-9 to TRBJ1-6, with TRBD1 matching 7 bases. The CDR3 sequence is CASNVQGKSPLHF. The CDR3 DNA reads TGTGCCAGCAATGTACAGGGGAAGTCACCCCTCCACTTT.